This entry describes one T cell receptor beta chain. What it binds is unknown. This record belongs to a study of OX40 agonist ivuxolimab in advanced cancers. In the study overall: Patients were dosed with the agonistic anti-OX40 (CD134) antibody ivuxolimab. Males comprised around four fifths of the group, whose mean age was approximately 61 years (range 23 to 79).

The CDR3 runs 12 residues. The germline CDR1 and CDR2 sequences are GTSNPN and SVGIG (reference sequence). V shed 3 bases, J shed 6 bases, and the junction held 2 bases outside the gene matches. Broader study findings: In the expanded peripheral T cells, antigen specificity was never determined. In CD8+ T cells, expanded clones were on average more numerous than in CD4+.

Profiled with immunoSEQ multiplex PCR; TCRdb holds only in-frame clones, not every one. This table holds some 82,000 clones, around 90% found once. Material: CD4+ or CD8+ T cells sorted from blood, obtained in a trial of the OX40 agonist ivuxolimab. This sequence joins TRBV30 and TRBJ2-7, with 10 nucleotides matching TRBD1. This receptor was obtained from an adult with an advanced solid tumor such as melanoma, head and neck, liver or kidney cancer. CDR3 DNA sequence: TGTGCCTGGAGAGGACAGGGGGGCGAGCAGTACTTC. Translating it yields CAWRGQGGEQYF. The whole variable domain, filled in from reference TRBV30 and TRBJ2-7, reads SQTIHQWPATLVQPVGSPLSLECTVEGTSNPNLYWYRQAAGRGLQLLFYSVGIGQISSEVPQNLSASRPQDRQFILSSKKLLLSDSGFYLCAWRGQGGEQYFGPGTRLTVT.